Listed below are T cell receptor beta chains from one sample, sequenced in a study of vaccination effects on CD4 cells after COVID-19. These TCRs' antigens remain unknown. The protocol was immunoSEQ multiplex PCR, while the TCRdb copy is restricted to in-frame clones and leaves out a portion. The repertoire holds 70,000 or so clones, about 73% seen once, with roughly 2.1% in the top ten. Sample: CD4+ T cells from PBMCs cultured without peptide, taken after COVID-19 vaccination. These TCRs come from a human donor who received a COVID-19 vaccine. Each CDR3 is given without its conserved first and last residue. A row's size may be missing; if present it is once, few, many or a size class.

V: TRBV30
size: -
J: TRBJ1-2
CDR3: AWFSRGKAYGYT

V: TRBV28
size: -
J: TRBJ2-2
CDR3: ASSSNPGREWWNTGELF

V: TRBV24-1
size: -
J: TRBJ2-2
CDR3: ATSDLGEAGELF

V: TRBV13
size: -
J: TRBJ2-6
CDR3: ASKMTGSGANVLT

V: TRBV6-5
size: -
J: TRBJ2-3
CDR3: ASLAGTGADTQY

V: TRBV5-1
size: -
J: TRBJ2-3
CDR3: ASSLRTSSTDTQY

V: TRBV4-1
size: few
J: TRBJ2-2
CDR3: ASSHVRGPDTGELF

V: TRBV19
size: -
J: TRBJ2-2
CDR3: ASSGLNRGRSTGELF

V: TRBV18
size: once
J: TRBJ2-5
CDR3: ASSPPSGGQETQY

V: TRBV30
size: -
J: TRBJ2-1
CDR3: AWTQGAASYNEQF

V: TRBV30
size: -
J: TRBJ1-3
CDR3: AWTVGLHSGNTIY

V: TRBV5-1
size: -
J: TRBJ2-2
CDR3: ASRVQAGELF

V: TRBV7-2
size: -
J: TRBJ1-5
CDR3: ASSLAVGRGDQPQH

V: TRBV6-5
size: -
J: TRBJ1-1
CDR3: ASTRGTGSKAF

V: TRBV30
size: -
J: TRBJ1-1
CDR3: AWRGTALRNEAF

V: TRBV18
size: few
J: TRBJ1-1
CDR3: ASSRVWGSMNTEAF

V: TRBV3-1/TRBV3-2
size: -
J: TRBJ1-2
CDR3: ASSQVGQRYT

V: TRBV6-5
size: -
J: TRBJ2-2
CDR3: ASSYFGPPTGGELF

V: TRBV30
size: -
J: TRBJ2-3
CDR3: AWSVYSQDTQY

V: TRBV2
size: -
J: TRBJ2-2
CDR3: ASNPWGRTGELF

V: TRBV5-1
size: -
J: TRBJ2-3
CDR3: ASSLDGRPSTDTQY

V: TRBV6-5
size: -
J: TRBJ2-3
CDR3: ASSYSVGSHVDTQY

V: TRBV24-1
size: -
J: TRBJ1-4
CDR3: ATSDPKTGARELF

V: TRBV5-1
size: -
J: TRBJ2-1
CDR3: ASKGILASYNEQF

V: TRBV19
size: -
J: TRBJ1-2
CDR3: ASSQQGRHTVNYGYT

V: TRBV11-2
size: -
J: TRBJ2-1
CDR3: ASSSTTGDRYNEQF

V: TRBV18
size: few
J: TRBJ1-2
CDR3: ASSPDGTYGYT

V: TRBV2
size: once
J: TRBJ2-3
CDR3: ASSGEGPSTDTQY

V: TRBV6-5
size: -
J: TRBJ1-6
CDR3: ASRSTGSGNSPLH

V: TRBV19
size: -
J: TRBJ2-3
CDR3: ASSIRGGTSTDTQY

V: TRBV7-9
size: -
J: TRBJ1-2
CDR3: ASSLGRGTGHWDGYT

V: TRBV6-2/TRBV6-3
size: -
J: TRBJ1-5
CDR3: ASSLGNSNQPQH

V: TRBV6-1
size: -
J: TRBJ1-2
CDR3: ASSETGFFRRAYGYT

V: TRBV29-1
size: few
J: TRBJ1-2
CDR3: SVANRGYGYT

V: TRBV30
size: -
J: TRBJ2-5
CDR3: ASSGGGETQY

V: TRBV6-5
size: -
J: TRBJ1-2
CDR3: ASSYSLGVLYGYT

V: TRBV4-3
size: -
J: TRBJ2-5
CDR3: ASSQVWHSVEETQY